This T cell receptor beta chain is drawn from a study of CD8 T cells in Susac syndrome. Sequencing targeted TCR beta in blood CD8+ and CD4+ T cells. The multiple sclerosis control cohort comprised treatment-naive individuals presenting with stable or active relapsing-remitting disease. The CD8+ and CD4+ T cells were negatively isolated, with the TEMRA cells enriched by FACS. When the RNA was reverse transcribed, random hexamers were used with an input of about 0.45 to 1 ug. Amplification of TCR beta CDR3 used immunoSEQ multiplex PCR across 54 Vbeta and 13 Jbeta. TCRdb redid the calling of the immunoSEQ multiplex PCR reads with MiXCR, one entry per CDR3 protein. The table records more than 95,000 distinct CDR3 sequences, 90% to 95% of them present only once. Deletions cut 5 bases from V and 0 bases from J, with 11 bases between. The CDR3 has 15 residues. The V gene's germline CDR1 is SGHAT and CDR2 FQNNGV.

The TCR was taken from a human donor with multiple sclerosis. The chain carries TRBV11-2 and TRBJ2-4; maybe TRBD1 (6 bases). Sequencing input: CD8+ T cells from PBMCs. The chain's CDR3 is CASSTLTGAKNIQYF. CDR3 DNA: TGTGCCAGCAGCACCTTGACAGGAGCCAAAAACATTCAGTACTTC.